This T cell receptor beta chain is from a study of blood T cell repertoires in COVID-19. V was shortened by 6 bases and J by 5 bases, with 13 bases between the two germline ends. This CDR3 has 13 amino acids. The germline V gene encodes CDR1 SEHNR and CDR2 FQNEAQ (reference sequence). The repertoire was sequenced with immunoSEQ multiplex PCR; TCRdb's copy has only in-frame clones and lacks some. In the table there are about 65,000 clones, around four fifths of which are singletons. The J gene is TRBJ1-1, the V gene TRBV7-9; D is possibly TRBD1 (5 bases). The sequence was collected from a man at least 80 years old with acute or convalescent COVID-19. Sequencing used peripheral blood. This CDR3 is CASRWGSETEAFF. The CDR3 coding sequence is TGTGCCAGCAGGTGGGGCAGCGAAACTGAAGCTTTCTTT.